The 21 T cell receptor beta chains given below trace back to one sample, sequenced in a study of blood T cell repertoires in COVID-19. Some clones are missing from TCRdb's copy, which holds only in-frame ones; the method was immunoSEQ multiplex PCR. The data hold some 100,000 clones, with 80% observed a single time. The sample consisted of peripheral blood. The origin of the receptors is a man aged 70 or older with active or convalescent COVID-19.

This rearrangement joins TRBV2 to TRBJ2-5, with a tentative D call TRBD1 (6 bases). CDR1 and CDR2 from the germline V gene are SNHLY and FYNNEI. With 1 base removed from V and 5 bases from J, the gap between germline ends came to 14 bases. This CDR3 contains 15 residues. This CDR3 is CASSEGQGRGETQYF. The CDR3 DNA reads TGTGCCAGCAGTGAAGGGCAGGGGCGCGGGGAGACCCAGTACTTC. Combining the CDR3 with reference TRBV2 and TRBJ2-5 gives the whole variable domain EPEVTQTPSHQVTQMGQEVILRCVPISNHLYFYWYRQILGQKVEFLVSFYNNEISEKSEIFDDQFSVERPDGSNFTLKIRSTKLEDSAMYFCASSEGQGRGETQYFGPGTRLLVL.

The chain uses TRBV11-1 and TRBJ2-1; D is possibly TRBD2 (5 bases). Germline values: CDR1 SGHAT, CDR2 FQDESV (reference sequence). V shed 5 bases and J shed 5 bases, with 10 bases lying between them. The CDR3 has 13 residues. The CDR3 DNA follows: TGTGCCAGCAGCGACGACTATAACAATGAGCAGTTCTTC. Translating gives CASSDDYNNEQFF.

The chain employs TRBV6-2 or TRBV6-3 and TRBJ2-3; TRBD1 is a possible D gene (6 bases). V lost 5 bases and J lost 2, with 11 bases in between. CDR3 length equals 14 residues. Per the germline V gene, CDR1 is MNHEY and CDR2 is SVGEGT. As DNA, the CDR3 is TGTGCCAGCAGTCTGGGGGCCTACACAGATACGCAGTATTTT. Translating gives CASSLGAYTDTQYF.

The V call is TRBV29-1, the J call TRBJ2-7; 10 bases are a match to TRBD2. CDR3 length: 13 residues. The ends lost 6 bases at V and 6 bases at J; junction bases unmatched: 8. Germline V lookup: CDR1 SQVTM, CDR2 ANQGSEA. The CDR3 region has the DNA TGCAGCGTAAGCCCCGGGACTAGCGTCGAGCAGTACTTC. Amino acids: CSVSPGTSVEQYF.

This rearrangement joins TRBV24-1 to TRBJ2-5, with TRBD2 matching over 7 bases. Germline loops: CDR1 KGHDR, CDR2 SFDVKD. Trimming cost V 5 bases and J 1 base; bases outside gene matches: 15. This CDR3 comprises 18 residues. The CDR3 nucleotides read TGTGCCACCAGTGGATGGGGGGAGGGACCTGGGGGCCAAGAGACCCAGTACTTC. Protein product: CATSGWGEGPGGQETQYF.

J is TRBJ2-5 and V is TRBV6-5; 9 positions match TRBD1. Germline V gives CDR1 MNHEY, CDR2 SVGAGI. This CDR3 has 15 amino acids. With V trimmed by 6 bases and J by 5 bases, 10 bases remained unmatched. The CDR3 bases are TGTGCCAGCAGCCTAGGACAGGGGAATTGGGAGACCCAGTACTTC. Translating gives CASSLGQGNWETQYF.

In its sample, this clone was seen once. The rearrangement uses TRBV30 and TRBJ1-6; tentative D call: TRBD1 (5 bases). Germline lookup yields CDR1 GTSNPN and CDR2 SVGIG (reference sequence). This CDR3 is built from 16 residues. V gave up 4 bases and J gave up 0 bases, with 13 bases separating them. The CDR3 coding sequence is TGTGCCTGGACACTAAGACAGAGCTCCTATAATTCACCCCTCCACTTT. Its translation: CAWTLRQSSYNSPLHF.

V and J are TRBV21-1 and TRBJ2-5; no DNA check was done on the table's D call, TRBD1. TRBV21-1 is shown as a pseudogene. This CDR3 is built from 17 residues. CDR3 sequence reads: CASSKYAFQGYGETQYF. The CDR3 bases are TGTGCCAGCAGCAAATACGCTTTTCAGGGGTATGGAGAGACCCAGTACTTC.

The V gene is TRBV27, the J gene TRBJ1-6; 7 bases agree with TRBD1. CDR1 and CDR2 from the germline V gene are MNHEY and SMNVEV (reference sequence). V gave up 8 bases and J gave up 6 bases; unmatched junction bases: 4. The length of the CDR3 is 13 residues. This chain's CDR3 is CASHRGANSPLHF. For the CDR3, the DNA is TGTGCCAGCCACAGGGGCGCTAATTCACCCCTCCACTTT.

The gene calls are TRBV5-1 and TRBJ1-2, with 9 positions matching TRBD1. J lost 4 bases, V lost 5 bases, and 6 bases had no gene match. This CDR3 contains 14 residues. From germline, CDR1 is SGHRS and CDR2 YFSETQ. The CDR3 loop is CASSQDRGAYGYTF. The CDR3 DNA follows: TGCGCCAGCAGTCAGGACAGGGGCGCCTATGGCTACACCTTC.

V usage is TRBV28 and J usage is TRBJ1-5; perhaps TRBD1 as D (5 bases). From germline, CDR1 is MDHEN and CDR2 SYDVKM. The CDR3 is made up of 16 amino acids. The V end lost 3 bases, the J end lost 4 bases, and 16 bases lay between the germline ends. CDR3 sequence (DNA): TGTGCCAGCAGTTTCGTGTTGGCAGGGTGGAATCAGCCCCAGCATTTT. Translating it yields CASSFVLAGWNQPQHF.

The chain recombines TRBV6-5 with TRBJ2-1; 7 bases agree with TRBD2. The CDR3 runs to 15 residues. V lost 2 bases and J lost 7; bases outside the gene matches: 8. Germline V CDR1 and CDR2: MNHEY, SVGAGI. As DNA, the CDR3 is TGTGCCAGCAGTTACGTAGGGGCGCGGGAGAATGAGCAGTTCTTC. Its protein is CASSYVGARENEQFF.

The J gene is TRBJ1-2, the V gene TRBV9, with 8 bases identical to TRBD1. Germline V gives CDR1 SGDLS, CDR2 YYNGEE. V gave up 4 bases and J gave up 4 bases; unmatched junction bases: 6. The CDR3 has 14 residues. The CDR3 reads CASSPGQGSYGYTF. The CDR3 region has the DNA TGTGCCAGCAGCCCCGGACAGGGAAGCTATGGCTACACCTTC.

In DNA, the CDR3 is TGTGCCACCAGTGATGAGGTGAACACTGAAGCTTTCTTT. Encoded protein: CATSDEVNTEAFF. V is TRBV24-1 and J is TRBJ1-1; D is unclear. CDR1 is KGHDR, CDR2 SFDVKD, per germline. V was cut by 3 bases and J by 0 bases, with 4 bases left in between. The CDR3 runs to 13 residues.

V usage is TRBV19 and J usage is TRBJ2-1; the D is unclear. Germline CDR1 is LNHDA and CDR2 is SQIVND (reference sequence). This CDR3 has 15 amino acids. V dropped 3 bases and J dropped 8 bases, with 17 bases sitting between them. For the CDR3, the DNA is TGTGCCAGTAGTATGGTCACGGGTCTGTCACATGAGCAGTTCTTC. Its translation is CASSMVTGLSHEQFF.

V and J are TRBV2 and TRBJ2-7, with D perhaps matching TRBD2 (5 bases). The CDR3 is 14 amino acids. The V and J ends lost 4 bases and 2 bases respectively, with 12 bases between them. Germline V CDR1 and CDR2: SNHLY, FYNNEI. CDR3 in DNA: TGTGCCAGCAGTGTCGGCAGTAGCGCCTACGAGCAGTACTTC. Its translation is CASSVGSSAYEQYF.

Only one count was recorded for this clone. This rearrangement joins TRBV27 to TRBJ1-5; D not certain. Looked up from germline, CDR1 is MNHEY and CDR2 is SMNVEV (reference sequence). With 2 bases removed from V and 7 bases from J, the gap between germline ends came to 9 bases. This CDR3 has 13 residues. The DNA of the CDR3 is TGTGCCAGCAGTTTAGGAGGATGGCAGCCCCAGCATTTT. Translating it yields CASSLGGWQPQHF.

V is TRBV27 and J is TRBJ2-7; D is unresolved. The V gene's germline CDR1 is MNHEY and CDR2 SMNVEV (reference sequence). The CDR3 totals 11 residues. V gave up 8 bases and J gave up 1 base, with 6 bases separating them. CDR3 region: CASGVSYEQYF. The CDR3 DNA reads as TGTGCCAGCGGAGTATCCTACGAGCAGTACTTC.

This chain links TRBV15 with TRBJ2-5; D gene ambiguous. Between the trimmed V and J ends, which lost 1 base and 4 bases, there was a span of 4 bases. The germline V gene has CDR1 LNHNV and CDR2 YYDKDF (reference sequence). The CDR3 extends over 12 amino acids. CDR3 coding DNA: TGTGCCACCAGCAGAGCCCGAGAGACCCAGTACTTC. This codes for CATSRARETQYF. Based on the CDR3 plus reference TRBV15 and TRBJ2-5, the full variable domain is DAMVIQNPRYQVTQFGKPVTLSCSQTLNHNVMYWYQQKSSQAPKLLFHYYDKDFNNEADTPDNFQSRRPNTSFCFLDIRSPGLGDTAMYLCATSRARETQYFGPGTRLLVL.

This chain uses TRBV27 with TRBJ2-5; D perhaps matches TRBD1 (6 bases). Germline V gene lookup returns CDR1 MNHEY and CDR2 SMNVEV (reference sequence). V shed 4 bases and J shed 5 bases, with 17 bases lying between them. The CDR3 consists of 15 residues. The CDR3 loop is CASSSKLGQYETQYF. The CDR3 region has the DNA TGTGCCAGCAGTTCAAAACTCGGACAGTACGAGACCCAGTACTTC.

CDR3 bases: TGTGCCAGCAGCCTACTCCGCCTCTATGGCTACACCTTC. Amino acid sequence: CASSLLRLYGYTF. The chain combines TRBV14 with TRBJ1-2; D unresolved. The CDR3 loop spans 13 amino acids. CDR1 is SGHDN and CDR2 is FVKESK in the germline V gene. Trimming pared 4 bases from V and 4 bases from J, leaving 10 bases between.